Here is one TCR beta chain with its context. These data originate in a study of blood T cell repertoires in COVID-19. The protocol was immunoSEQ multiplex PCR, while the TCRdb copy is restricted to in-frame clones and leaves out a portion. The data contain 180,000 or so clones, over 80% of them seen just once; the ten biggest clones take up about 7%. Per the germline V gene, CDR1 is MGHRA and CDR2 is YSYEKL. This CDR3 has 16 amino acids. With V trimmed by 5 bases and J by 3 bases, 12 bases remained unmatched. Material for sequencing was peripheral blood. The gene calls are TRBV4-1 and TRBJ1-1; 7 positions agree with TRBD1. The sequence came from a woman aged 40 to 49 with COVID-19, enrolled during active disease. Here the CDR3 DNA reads TGCGCCAGCAGCGGCGGAACAGGGGTAATGTACACTGAAGCTTTCTTT. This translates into CASSGGTGVMYTEAFF.